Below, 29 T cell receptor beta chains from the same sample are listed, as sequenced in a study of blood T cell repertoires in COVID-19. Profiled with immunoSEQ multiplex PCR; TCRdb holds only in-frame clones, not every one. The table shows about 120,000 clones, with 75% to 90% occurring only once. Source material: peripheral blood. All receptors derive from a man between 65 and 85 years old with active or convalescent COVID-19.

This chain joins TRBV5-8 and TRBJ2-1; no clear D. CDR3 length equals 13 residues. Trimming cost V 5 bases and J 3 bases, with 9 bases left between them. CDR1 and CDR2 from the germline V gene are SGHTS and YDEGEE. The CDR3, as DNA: TGTGCCAGCAGAGTAGGCGGCTACAATGAGCAGTTCTTC. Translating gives CASRVGGYNEQFF.

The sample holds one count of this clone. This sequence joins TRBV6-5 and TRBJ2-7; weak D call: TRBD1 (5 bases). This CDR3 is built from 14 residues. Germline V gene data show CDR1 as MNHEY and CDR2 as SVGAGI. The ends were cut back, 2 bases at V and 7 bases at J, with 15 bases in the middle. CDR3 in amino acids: CASSYAPGRGEQYF. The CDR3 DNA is TGTGCCAGCAGTTACGCCCCAGGGCGAGGAGAGCAGTACTTC.

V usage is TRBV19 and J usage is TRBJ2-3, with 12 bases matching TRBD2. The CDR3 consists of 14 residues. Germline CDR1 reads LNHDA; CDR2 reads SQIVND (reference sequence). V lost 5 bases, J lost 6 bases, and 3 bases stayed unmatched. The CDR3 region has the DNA TGTGCCAGTAGTCTGACTAGCGGGAGCGATACGCAGTATTTT. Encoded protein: CASSLTSGSDTQYF.

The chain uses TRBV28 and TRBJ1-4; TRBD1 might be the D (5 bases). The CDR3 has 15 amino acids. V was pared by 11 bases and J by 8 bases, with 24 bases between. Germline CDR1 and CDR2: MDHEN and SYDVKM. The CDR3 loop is CAVSPPPSREEKLFF. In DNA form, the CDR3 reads TGTGCCGTTTCACCCCCCCCGTCCAGGGAAGAAAAACTGTTTTTT.

The CDR3 sequence: CASSVALGSNEKLFF. The DNA for the CDR3 is TGTGCCAGCAGCGTAGCTCTGGGCTCTAATGAAAAACTGTTTTTT. J is TRBJ1-4 and V is TRBV9; D unclear. This CDR3 is built from 15 residues. Per the germline V gene, CDR1 is SGDLS and CDR2 is YYNGEE. The germline V and J ends were trimmed by 0 bases and 3 bases, with 9 bases remaining between them.

The CDR3 DNA sequence: TGTGCCAGCAGTTACGGGACTAGCGGGAGGGTTGAGCAGTTCTTC. Translating it yields CASSYGTSGRVEQFF. The chain carries TRBV6-6 and TRBJ2-1, with TRBD2 identical over 16 bases. V shed 2 bases and J 9 bases; nucleotides not matched to a gene: 1. CDR1 is MNHNY and CDR2 is SVGAGI in the germline V gene (reference sequence). The CDR3 runs 15 residues.

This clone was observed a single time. As DNA, the CDR3 is TGTGCCAGCAGCCAAGCCACAGGGAACACTGAAGCTTTCTTT. Amino acid sequence: CASSQATGNTEAFF. The V gene is TRBV3-1 (or the pseudogene TRBV3-2), the J gene TRBJ1-1, with TRBD1 as a possible D gene (5 bases). The germline gives CDR1 LGHDT, CDR2 YNNKEL (reference sequence). The CDR3 runs to 14 residues. V was pared by 1 base and J by 1 base, with 7 bases between.

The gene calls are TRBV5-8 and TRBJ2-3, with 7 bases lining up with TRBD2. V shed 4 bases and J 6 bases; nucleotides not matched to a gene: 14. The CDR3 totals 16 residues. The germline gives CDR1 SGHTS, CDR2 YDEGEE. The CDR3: CASSPAVAREYDTQYF. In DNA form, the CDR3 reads TGTGCCAGCAGCCCAGCAGTGGCGCGGGAGTATGATACGCAGTATTTT.

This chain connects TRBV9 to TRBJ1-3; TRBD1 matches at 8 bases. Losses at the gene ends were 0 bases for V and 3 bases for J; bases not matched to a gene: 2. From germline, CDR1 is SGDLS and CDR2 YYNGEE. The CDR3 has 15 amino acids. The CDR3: CASSVAGGFGNTIYF. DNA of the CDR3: TGTGCCAGCAGCGTAGCAGGGGGCTTTGGAAACACCATATATTTT. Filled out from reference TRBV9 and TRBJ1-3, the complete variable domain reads DSGVTQTPKHLITATGQRVTLRCSPRSGDLSVYWYQQSLDQGLQFLIQYYNGEERAKGNILERFSAQQFPDLHSELNLSSLELGDSALYFCASSVAGGFGNTIYFGEGSWLTVV.

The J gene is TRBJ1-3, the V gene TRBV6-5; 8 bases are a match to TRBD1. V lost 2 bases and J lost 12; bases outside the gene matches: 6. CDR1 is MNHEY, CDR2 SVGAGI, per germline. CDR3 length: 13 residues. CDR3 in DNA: TGTGCCAGCAGTTACGCACAGGGGGGTCACATATATTTT. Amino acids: CASSYAQGGHIYF.

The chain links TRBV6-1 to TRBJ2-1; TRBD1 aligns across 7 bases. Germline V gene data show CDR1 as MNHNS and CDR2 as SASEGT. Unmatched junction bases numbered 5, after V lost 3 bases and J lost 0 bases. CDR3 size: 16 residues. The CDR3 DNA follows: TGTGCCAGCAGTGAGAAGGGGGCGAGCTCCTACAATGAGCAGTTCTTC. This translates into CASSEKGASSYNEQFF.

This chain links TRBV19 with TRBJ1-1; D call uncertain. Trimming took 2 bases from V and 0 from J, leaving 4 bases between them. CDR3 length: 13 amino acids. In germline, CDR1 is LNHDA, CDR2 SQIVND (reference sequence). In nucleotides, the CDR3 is TGTGCCAGTAGTATAAGCTTGAACACTGAAGCTTTCTTT. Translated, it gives CASSISLNTEAFF.

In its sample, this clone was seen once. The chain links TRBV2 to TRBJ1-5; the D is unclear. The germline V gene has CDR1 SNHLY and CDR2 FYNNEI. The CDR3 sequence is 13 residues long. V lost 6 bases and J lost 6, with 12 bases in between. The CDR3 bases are TGTGCCAGCAGAGCAGGAATCTCTCAGCCCCAGCATTTT. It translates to CASRAGISQPQHF.

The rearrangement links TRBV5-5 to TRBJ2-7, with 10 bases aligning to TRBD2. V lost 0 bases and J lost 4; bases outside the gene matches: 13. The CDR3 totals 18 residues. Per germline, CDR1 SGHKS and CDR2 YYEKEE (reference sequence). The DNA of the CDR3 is TGTGCCAGCAGCTTGGGGCTAGCGGGAGAGTCCTCCTGGTACGAGCAGTACTTC. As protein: CASSLGLAGESSWYEQYF.

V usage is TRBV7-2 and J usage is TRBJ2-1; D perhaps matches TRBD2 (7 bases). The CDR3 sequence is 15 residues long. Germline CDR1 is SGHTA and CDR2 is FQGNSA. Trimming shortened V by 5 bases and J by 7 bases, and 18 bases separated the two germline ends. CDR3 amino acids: CASSRRGGRENEQFF. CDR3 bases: TGTGCCAGCAGCCGTAGGGGGGGGCGGGAGAATGAGCAGTTCTTC.

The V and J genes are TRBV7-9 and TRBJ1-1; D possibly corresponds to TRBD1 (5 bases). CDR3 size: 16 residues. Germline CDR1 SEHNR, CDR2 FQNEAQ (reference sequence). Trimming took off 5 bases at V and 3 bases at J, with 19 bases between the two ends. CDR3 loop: CASSPGTLNRDTEAFF. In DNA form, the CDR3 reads TGTGCCAGCAGCCCGGGGACTTTAAATCGGGACACTGAAGCTTTCTTT.

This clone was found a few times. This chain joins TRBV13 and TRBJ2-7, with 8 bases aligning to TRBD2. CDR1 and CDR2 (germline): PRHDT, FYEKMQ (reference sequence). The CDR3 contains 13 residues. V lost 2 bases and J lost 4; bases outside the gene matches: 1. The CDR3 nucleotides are TGTGCCAGCAGCTTAACTAGCGGATACGAGCAGTACTTC. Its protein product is CASSLTSGYEQYF. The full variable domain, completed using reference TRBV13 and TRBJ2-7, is AAGVIQSPRHLIKEKRETATLKCYPIPRHDTVYWYQQGPGQDPQFLISFYEKMQSDKGSIPDRFSAQQFSDYHSELNMSSLELGDSALYFCASSLTSGYEQYFGPGTRLTVT.

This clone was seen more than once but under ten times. The CDR3 DNA follows: TGTGCCATCAGTGATGAACTAGCGGGAGGGCCGGGGGAGACCCAGTACTTC. It yields the protein CAISDELAGGPGETQYF. V gene TRBV10-3 combines with J gene TRBJ2-5, with 13 nucleotides matching TRBD2. Germline V gene sequence: CDR1 ENHRY, CDR2 SYGVKD. With 3 bases clipped from V and 5 bases from J, the junction kept 9 bases outside the gene matches. This CDR3 has 17 amino acids.

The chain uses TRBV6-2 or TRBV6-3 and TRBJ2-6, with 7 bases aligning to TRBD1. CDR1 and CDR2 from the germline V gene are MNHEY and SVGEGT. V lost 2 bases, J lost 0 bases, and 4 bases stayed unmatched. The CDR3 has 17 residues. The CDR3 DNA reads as TGTGCCAGCAGTTACCGGGACAGACTCTCTGGGGCCAACGTCCTGACTTTC. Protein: CASSYRDRLSGANVLTF.

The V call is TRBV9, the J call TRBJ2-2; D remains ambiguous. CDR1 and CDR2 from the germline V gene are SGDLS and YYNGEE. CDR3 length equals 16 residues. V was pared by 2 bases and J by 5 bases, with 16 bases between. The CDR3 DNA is TGTGCCAGCAGCGTTTATACGACCCAGAGGACCGGGGAGCTGTTTTTT. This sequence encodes CASSVYTTQRTGELFF.

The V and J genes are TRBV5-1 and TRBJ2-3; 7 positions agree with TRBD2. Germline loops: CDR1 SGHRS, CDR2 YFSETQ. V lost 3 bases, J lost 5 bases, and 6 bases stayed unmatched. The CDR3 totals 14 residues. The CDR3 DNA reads TGCGCCAGCAGCTACGGGACTAACCTAGATACGCAGTATTTT. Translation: CASSYGTNLDTQYF. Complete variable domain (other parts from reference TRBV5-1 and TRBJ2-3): KAGVTQTPRYLIKTRGQQVTLSCSPISGHRSVSWYQQTPGQGLQFLFEYFSETQRNKGNFPGRFSGRQFSNSRSEMNVSTLELGDSALYLCASSYGTNLDTQYFGPGTRLTVL.

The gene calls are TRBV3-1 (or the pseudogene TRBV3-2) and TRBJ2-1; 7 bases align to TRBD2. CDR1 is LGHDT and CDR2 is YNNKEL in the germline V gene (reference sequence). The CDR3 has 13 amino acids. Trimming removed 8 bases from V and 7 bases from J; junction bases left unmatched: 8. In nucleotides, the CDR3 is TGTGCCAGCCGCCCGGGAGGTGGGAATGAGCAGTTCTTC. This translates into CASRPGGGNEQFF.

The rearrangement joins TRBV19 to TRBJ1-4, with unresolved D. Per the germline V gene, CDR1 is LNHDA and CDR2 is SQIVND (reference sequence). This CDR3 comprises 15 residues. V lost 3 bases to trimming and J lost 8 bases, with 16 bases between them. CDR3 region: CASSILEVEREKLFF. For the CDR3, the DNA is TGTGCCAGTAGTATCTTGGAGGTGGAACGGGAAAAACTGTTTTTT.

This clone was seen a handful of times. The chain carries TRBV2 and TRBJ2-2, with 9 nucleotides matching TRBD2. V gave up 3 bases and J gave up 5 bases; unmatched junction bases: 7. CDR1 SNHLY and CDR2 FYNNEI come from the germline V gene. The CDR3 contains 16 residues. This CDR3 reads CASSDTSGRFTGELFF. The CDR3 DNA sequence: TGTGCCAGCAGTGACACAAGCGGGAGGTTTACCGGGGAGCTGTTTTTT.

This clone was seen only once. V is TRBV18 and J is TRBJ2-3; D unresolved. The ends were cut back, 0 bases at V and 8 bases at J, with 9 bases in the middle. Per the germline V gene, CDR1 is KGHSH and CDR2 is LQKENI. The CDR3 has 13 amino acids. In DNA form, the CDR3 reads TGTGCCAGCTCACCACCGAGAAGTCCTACGCAGTATTTT. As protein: CASSPPRSPTQYF.

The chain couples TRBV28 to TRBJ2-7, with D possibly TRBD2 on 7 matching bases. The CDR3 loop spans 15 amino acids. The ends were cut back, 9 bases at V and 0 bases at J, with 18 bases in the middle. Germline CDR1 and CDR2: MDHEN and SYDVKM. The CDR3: CASRGGGAGSYEQYF. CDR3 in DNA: TGTGCCAGTCGCGGCGGGGGCGCTGGCTCCTACGAGCAGTACTTC.

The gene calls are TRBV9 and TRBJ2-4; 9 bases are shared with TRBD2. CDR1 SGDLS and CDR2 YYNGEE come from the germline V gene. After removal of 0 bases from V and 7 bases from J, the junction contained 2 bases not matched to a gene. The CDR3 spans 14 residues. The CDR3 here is CASSVELAGNIQYF. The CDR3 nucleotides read TGTGCCAGCAGCGTAGAACTAGCGGGCAACATTCAGTACTTC.

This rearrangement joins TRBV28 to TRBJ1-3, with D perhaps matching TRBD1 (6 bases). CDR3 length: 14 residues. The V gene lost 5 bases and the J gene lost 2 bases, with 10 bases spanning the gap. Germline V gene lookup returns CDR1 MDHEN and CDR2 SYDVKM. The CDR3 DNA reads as TGTGCCAGCAGTACAGGGAGCACTGGAAACACCATATATTTT. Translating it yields CASSTGSTGNTIYF.

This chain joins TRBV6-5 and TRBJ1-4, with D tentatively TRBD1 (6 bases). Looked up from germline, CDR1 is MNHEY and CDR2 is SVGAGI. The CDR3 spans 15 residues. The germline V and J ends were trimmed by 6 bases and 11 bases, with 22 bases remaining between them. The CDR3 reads CASRTEQGGGGKLFF. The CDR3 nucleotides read TGTGCCAGCAGAACCGAACAGGGAGGGGGGGGTAAACTGTTTTTT.